This T cell receptor (beta chain) was documented in a study of T cells expressing NK-cell markers. Background on the study: According to the study, TCR beta repertoires originated from sorted CD3+CD56+NKG2C+, CD3+CD56+NKG2C- and CD3+CD56-NKG2C+ T cells. Regarding the study as a whole: Roughly six of the donors carried dominant NKG2C+ clonotypes that took up about 1.0-7.0% of their CD8+ T cells.

There are 16 residues in the CDR3. The germline CDR1 and CDR2 sequences are DFQATT and SNEGSKA (reference sequence). As regards this clonotype: The antigen remains unidentified.

TCR beta cDNA was generated via 5'RACE template switching incorporating UMIs. For each CDR3 protein, TCRdb gives one entry from its re-call of the 5' RACE reads, without DNA. There are 400,000 or so distinct CDR3 sequences in the sample, with 9.5% to 12% held by the top ten. Material: blood T cells: a sorted CD56 or NKG2C T cell subset, CD4+ or CD8+ T cells, or bulk PBMC T cells (not recorded which). The rearrangement joins TRBV20-1 to TRBJ1-5. The sequence was obtained from a woman aged 50 to 60 in good health. CDR3 in amino acids: CSARDEVGSENQPQHF.